One T cell receptor (beta chain) is described in this entry. No antigen is known for it. This entry is derived from a study of cytomegalovirus exposure and HLA in healthy donors. The V gene's germline CDR1 is SNHLY and CDR2 FYNNEI. This CDR3 contains 17 residues. Germline trimming cut 4 bases from V and 0 bases from J; bases unmatched to any gene: 5. General study points: The CMV antigen specificity of a few CMV-associated chains was confirmed through in vitro analysis.

Only in-frame clones appear in the TCRdb table, and some are missing; sequencing was by immunoSEQ multiplex PCR. The sample lists some 270,000 clones; 65% to 90% were seen once. This chain uses TRBV2 with TRBJ2-3; TRBD2 agrees at 12 bases. This TCR came from a woman aged 18-35 years in good health and CMV-seronegative. The sample was PBMCs. CDR3 in amino acids: CASSVGTSGLSTDTQYF. The CDR3 bases are TGTGCCAGCAGTGTCGGGACTAGCGGGTTAAGCACAGATACGCAGTATTTT.